Sequencing of this T cell receptor (beta chain) was carried out in a study of blood T cell repertoires in COVID-19. Study background: Both acute and convalescent COVID-19 samples were obtained from the United States, Italy and Spain.

In germline, CDR1 is MDHEN, CDR2 SYDVKM. The CDR3 runs 15 residues. The germline V and J ends were trimmed by 2 bases and 2 bases, with 10 bases remaining between them. Original methodology: Using reference gene primer amplification, nucleated cell counts were estimated. Data came from immunoSEQ multiplex PCR; TCRdb stores just in-frame clones and leaves some out. V and J calls and clone size come straight from that table; D and trimming were deduced from the DNA. Here the sample spans approximately 350,000 clones, 80% to 90% being singletons. This TCR was sampled from a man aged 25 to 40 with active or convalescent COVID-19. Input material: peripheral blood. The chain combines TRBV28 with TRBJ1-3, with D maybe TRBD1 (5 bases). The CDR3 is CASSLLGRAGNTIYF. The DNA of the CDR3 is TGTGCCAGCAGTTTACTCGGCAGGGCTGGAAACACCATATATTTT.